This T cell receptor (beta chain) was obtained from a study of technical replicates of blood from a few donors. TCRdb's table, derived via immunoSEQ multiplex PCR, lists solely in-frame clones and lacks some. Among 75,000 to 95,000 clones listed, 95% to 97% were seen once. V gave up 10 bases and J gave up 2 bases; unmatched junction bases: 10. The CDR3 covers 14 residues. Germline V gene data show CDR1 as MDHEN and CDR2 as SYDVKM. The chain employs TRBV28 and TRBJ2-7; TRBD1 matches 8 bases. The clonotype originates from a human donor in good health. Sequenced sample: T cells isolated from PBMCs. The CDR3 spells CATLQGANPYEQYF. The CDR3 nucleotides read TGTGCCACCCTCCAGGGGGCGAATCCCTACGAGCAGTACTTC.